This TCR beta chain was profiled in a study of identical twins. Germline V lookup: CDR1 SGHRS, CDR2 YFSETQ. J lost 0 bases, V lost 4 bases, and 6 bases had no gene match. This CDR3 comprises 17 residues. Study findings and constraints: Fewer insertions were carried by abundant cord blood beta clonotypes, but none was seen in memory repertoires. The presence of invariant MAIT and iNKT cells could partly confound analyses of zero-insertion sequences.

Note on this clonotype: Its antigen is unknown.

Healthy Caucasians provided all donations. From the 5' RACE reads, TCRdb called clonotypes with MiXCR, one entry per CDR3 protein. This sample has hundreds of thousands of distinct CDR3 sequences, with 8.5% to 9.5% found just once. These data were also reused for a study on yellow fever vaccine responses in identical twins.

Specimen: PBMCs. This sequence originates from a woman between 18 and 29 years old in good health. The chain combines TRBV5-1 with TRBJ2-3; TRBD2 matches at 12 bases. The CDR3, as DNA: TGCGCCAGCAGCCTACCAACTAGCGGGGGGAGCACAGATACGCAGTATTTT. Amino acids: CASSLPTSGGSTDTQYF. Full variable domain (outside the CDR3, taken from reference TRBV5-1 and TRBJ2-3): KAGVTQTPRYLIKTRGQQVTLSCSPISGHRSVSWYQQTPGQGLQFLFEYFSETQRNKGNFPGRFSGRQFSNSRSEMNVSTLELGDSALYLCASSLPTSGGSTDTQYFGPGTRLTVL.